A selection of T cell receptor beta chains follows, all from one sample in a study of blood T cell repertoires in COVID-19. Clones were sequenced by immunoSEQ multiplex PCR, and TCRdb holds only the in-frame ones, with some missing. The sample contains under 300,000 clones, just under 85% of which appear only once. Sequenced input: peripheral blood. The origin of the receptors is a woman aged 80 or older with acute or convalescent COVID-19. Both conserved end residues are part of each CDR3. D genes are given only for firm matches. The listing skips clone size in some rows; elsewhere it reads once, few, many or a size class.

V gene	D gene	clone size	J gene	CDR3 DNA	CDR3 protein
TRBV5-1	.	.	TRBJ2-1	TGCGCCAGCTTTCGGGACTCTTACAATGAGCAGTTCTTC	CASFRDSYNEQFF
TRBV15	.	.	TRBJ1-4	TGTGCCACCAGCAGAGATACAGCGGGGAATGAAAAACTGTTTTTT	CATSRDTAGNEKLFF
TRBV7-9	TRBD2	.	TRBJ2-1	TGTGCCAGCAGCAACCCCAACCAGGGACTAGCGGCGAGCTCCTACAATGAGCAGTTCTTC	CASSNPNQGLAASSYNEQFF
TRBV6-5	TRBD1	.	TRBJ1-1	TGTGCCAGCAGTTACTACAGTGTGGACAGGGTGGGAGCTTTCTTT	CASSYYSVDRVGAFF
TRBV11-2	.	.	TRBJ2-7	TGTGCCAGCAGCTCGAGACTAGTTTACGAGCAGTACTTC	CASSSRLVYEQYF
TRBV19	.	.	TRBJ1-4	TGTGCCAGTAGTATTAACGGAGGGGAAAAACTGTTTTTT	CASSINGGEKLFF
TRBV4-1	.	.	TRBJ1-6	TGCGCCAGCAGCCAAGAACCCAGGGCGAGCTCCTATAATTCACCCCTCCACTTT	CASSQEPRASSYNSPLHF
TRBV7-2	.	few	TRBJ1-5	TGTGCCAGCAGCCCCGCGCCCCAGGTTAGGTATAGCAATCAGCCCCAGCATTTT	CASSPAPQVRYSNQPQHF
TRBV5-1	.	.	TRBJ2-3	TGCGCCAGCAGCTTGGCCGGGGAAGATACGCAGTATTTT	CASSLAGEDTQYF
TRBV2	.	.	TRBJ1-5	TGTGCCAGCAGTGTCGACAGTCGTAGCAATCAGCCCCAGCATTTT	CASSVDSRSNQPQHF
TRBV19	TRBD1	few	TRBJ1-6	TGTGCCAGTAGTATAAGGGACAGGGGAAATTCACCCCTCCACTTT	CASSIRDRGNSPLHF
TRBV11-3	.	.	TRBJ2-5	TGTGCCAGCAGCCGAGCTTTTCAAGAGACCCAGTACTTC	CASSRAFQETQYF
TRBV19	.	.	TRBJ1-2	TGTGCGAGTAGTATTACCGGGATTAATAACTATGGCTACACCTTC	CASSITGINNYGYTF
TRBV7-2	.	.	TRBJ2-3	TGTGCCAGCAGCTCCCCGGGTCTGGCGCAGTATTTT	CASSSPGLAQYF
TRBV3-1/TRBV3-2	TRBD2	.	TRBJ2-1	TGTGCCAGCAGCCAAGAAACTAGCGGGGGTGCCCTGGGGAATGAGCAGTTCTTC	CASSQETSGGALGNEQFF
TRBV30	.	once	TRBJ2-5	TGTGCCTGGTCCCCTCCGGGGGAGACCCAGTACTTC	CAWSPPGETQYF